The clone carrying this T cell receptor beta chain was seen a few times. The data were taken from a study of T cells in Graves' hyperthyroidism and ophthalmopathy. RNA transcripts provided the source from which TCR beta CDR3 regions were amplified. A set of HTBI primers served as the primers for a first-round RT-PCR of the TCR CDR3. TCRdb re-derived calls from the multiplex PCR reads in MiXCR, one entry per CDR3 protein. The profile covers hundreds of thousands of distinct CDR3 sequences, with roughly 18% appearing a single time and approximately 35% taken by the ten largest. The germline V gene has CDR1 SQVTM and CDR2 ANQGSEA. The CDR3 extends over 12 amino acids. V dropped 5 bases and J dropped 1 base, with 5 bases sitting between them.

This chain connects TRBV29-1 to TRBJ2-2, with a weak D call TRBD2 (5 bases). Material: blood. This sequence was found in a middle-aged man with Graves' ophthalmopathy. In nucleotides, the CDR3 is TGCAGCGTTAGCGGGAACACCGGGGAGCTGTTTTTT. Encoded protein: CSVSGNTGELFF.